These 27 T cell receptor beta chains originate from one sample sequenced in a study of control samples from healthy donors and cancer patients. Assay used: immunoSEQ multiplex PCR; TCRdb lists only in-frame clones, some missing. The profile covers tens of thousands of clones, with roughly 78% appearing a single time and 20% to 25% taken by the ten largest. The sequencing sample was made of PBMCs. The receptors here all came from a man aged 55 to 70 with head and neck cancer.

The chain couples TRBV5-5 to TRBJ1-2; 8 bases match TRBD1. CDR1 is SGHKS and CDR2 is YYEKEE in the germline V gene (reference sequence). The CDR3 sequence is 14 residues long. Unmatched junction bases numbered 6, after V lost 3 bases and J lost 5 bases. The CDR3 loop is CASSSPTGVYGYTF. Written as DNA, the CDR3 is TGTGCCAGCAGCTCCCCGACAGGGGTATATGGCTACACCTTC.

The chain has TRBV28 and TRBJ2-3; 8 bases are a match to TRBD1. V lost 5 bases to trimming and J lost 1 base; unmatched junction nucleotides: 5. Germline-derived CDR1 and CDR2 are MDHEN and SYDVKM. There are 15 residues in the CDR3. CDR3 loop: CASSPGGAGTDTQYF. CDR3 bases: TGTGCCAGCAGTCCAGGGGGCGCCGGCACAGATACGCAGTATTTT.

The genes are TRBV4-2 and TRBJ1-3; D ambiguous. Germline V gene lookup returns CDR1 LGHNA and CDR2 YNFKEQ. The CDR3 consists of 16 residues. V was clipped by 4 bases and J by 0 bases, with 13 bases between them. Here the CDR3 DNA reads TGTGCCAGCAGCCTAGGCGGACTGAACTCTGGAAACACCATATATTTT. Translated, it gives CASSLGGLNSGNTIYF.

The V and J genes are TRBV11-3 and TRBJ2-1, with 9 bases that match TRBD1. With V trimmed by 1 base and J by 4 bases, 2 bases remained unmatched. CDR3 length: 15 residues. Germline V gene data show CDR1 as SGHNT and CDR2 as YENEEA. In nucleotides, the CDR3 is TGTGCCAGCAGCTTAGGGGACAGGGTTTACAATGAGCAGTTCTTC. Translated: CASSLGDRVYNEQFF.

The V and J genes are TRBV4-1 and TRBJ1-4; D is possibly TRBD1 (5 bases). The CDR3 is 15 amino acids. Germline assignment: CDR1 MGHRA and CDR2 YSYEKL. Trimming shortened V by 4 bases and J by 3 bases, and 12 bases separated the two germline ends. For the CDR3, the DNA is TGCGCCAGCAGCCGGACGGGGGGACCTAATGAAAAACTGTTTTTT. This gives the protein CASSRTGGPNEKLFF.

The rearrangement links TRBV7-9 to TRBJ2-7; no clear D gene. The germline V and J ends were trimmed by 5 bases and 4 bases, with 9 bases remaining between them. Per the germline V gene, CDR1 is SEHNR and CDR2 is FQNEAQ (reference sequence). CDR3 length equals 12 residues. This chain's CDR3 is CASSKKSYEQYF. CDR3 coding DNA: TGTGCCAGCAGCAAAAAATCGTACGAGCAGTACTTC.

V gene TRBV28 combines with J gene TRBJ1-3; maybe TRBD1 (6 bases). Germline CDR1 and CDR2: MDHEN and SYDVKM. Trimming removed 4 bases from V and 3 bases from J, with 13 bases in between. CDR3 size: 15 residues. CDR3 nucleotides: TGTGCCAGCAGTTACAGGGTAATCTATGGAAACACCATATATTTT. Translation: CASSYRVIYGNTIYF.

V and J are TRBV10-1 and TRBJ1-3; tentative D call: TRBD1 (5 bases). The germline V gene encodes CDR1 WNHNN and CDR2 SYGVQD (reference sequence). This CDR3 comprises 16 residues. Trimming pared 3 bases from V and 4 bases from J, leaving 16 bases between. The CDR3 protein is CASSDQGPSGGNTIYF. CDR3 in DNA: TGCGCCAGCAGTGATCAGGGTCCCTCTGGAGGAAACACCATATATTTT.

The chain joins TRBV6-1 to TRBJ2-1; unclear D gene. The CDR3 has 15 residues. Germline V CDR1 and CDR2: MNHNS, SASEGT. The ends were cut back, 2 bases at V and 2 bases at J, with 10 bases in the middle. The CDR3 DNA follows: TGTGCCAGCAGTGAAAAAGGGTTCACCTACAATGAGCAGTTCTTC. It encodes CASSEKGFTYNEQFF.

The chain carries TRBV9 and TRBJ2-1; D unclear. This CDR3 is 12 amino acids long. V was cut by 0 bases and J by 15 bases, with 13 bases left in between. Germline CDR1 SGDLS, CDR2 YYNGEE. CDR3: CASSVVFPDGFF. DNA for the CDR3: TGTGCCAGCAGCGTAGTATTTCCCGACGGGTTCTTC. Using reference TRBV9 and TRBJ2-1 for the parts outside the CDR3, the full variable domain is DSGVTQTPKHLITATGQRVTLRCSPRSGDLSVYWYQQSLDQGLQFLIQYYNGEERAKGNILERFSAQQFPDLHSELNLSSLELGDSALYFCASSVVFPDGFFGPGTRLTVL.

The chain is built from TRBV21-1 and TRBJ1-1; the table assigns TRBD1, which was not confirmed against the DNA. TRBV21-1 is a recognized pseudogene. The CDR3 extends over 14 amino acids. This CDR3 reads CASSKVDRSTEAFF. The CDR3 DNA is TGTGCCAGCAGCAAAGTTGACAGGAGCACTGAAGCTTTCTTT.

The chain couples TRBV12-3 or TRBV12-4 to TRBJ1-1, with TRBD1 matching over 9 bases. This CDR3 spans 12 amino acids. Trimming removed 5 bases from V and 11 bases from J; junction bases left unmatched: 6. CDR3 nucleotides: TGTGCCAGCAGTGCGGGACAGGGTAGGGCTTTCTTT. It encodes CASSAGQGRAFF.

V usage is TRBV4-1 and J usage is TRBJ2-5; 8 bases are shared with TRBD1. This CDR3 comprises 16 residues. CDR1 is MGHRA and CDR2 is YSYEKL in the germline V gene. Losses at the gene ends were 0 bases for V and 2 bases for J; bases not matched to a gene: 5. The CDR3 region has the DNA TGCGCCAGCAGCCAAGATATCAGGGGGCCTCAAGAGACCCAGTACTTC. Translated, it gives CASSQDIRGPQETQYF.

The chain has TRBV12-3 or TRBV12-4 and TRBJ1-1; possibly TRBD1 for D (5 bases). The V end lost 6 bases, the J end lost 7 bases, and 9 bases lay between the germline ends. The CDR3 contains 11 residues. In DNA, the CDR3 is TGTGCCAGCAGCCCAGGGTTTGAAGCTTTCTTT. Encoded protein: CASSPGFEAFF.

This clone has a single count. The chain combines TRBV27 with TRBJ1-2; 7 bases fit TRBD1. From germline, CDR1 is MNHEY and CDR2 SMNVEV (reference sequence). This CDR3 comprises 13 residues. Trimming at V came to 6 bases and at J to 4 bases, leaving 5 bases not matched to a gene. CDR3 loop: CASRSTGIYGYTF. The CDR3, as DNA: TGTGCCAGCAGGTCGACAGGGATCTATGGCTACACCTTC.

This rearrangement joins TRBV12-3 or TRBV12-4 to TRBJ2-1; possibly TRBD2 for D (5 bases). The CDR3 spans 12 residues. Trimming left V 6 bases short and J 5 bases short, with 8 bases between. In nucleotides, the CDR3 is TGTGCCAGCAGCGAGGGTAACAATGAGCAGTTCTTC. It encodes CASSEGNNEQFF.

The chain is built from TRBV27 and TRBJ1-3, with D perhaps TRBD1 (6 bases). Trimming shortened V by 5 bases and J by 4 bases, and 18 bases separated the two germline ends. CDR1 and CDR2 (germline): MNHEY, SMNVEV (reference sequence). This CDR3 region has 16 residues. The CDR3, as DNA: TGTGCCAGCAGTCTGGGACACCCTGGAATCGGAAACACCATATATTTT. This encodes CASSLGHPGIGNTIYF.

The chain couples TRBV28 to TRBJ2-2; 8 bases align to TRBD2. This CDR3 spans 18 amino acids. Looked up from germline, CDR1 is MDHEN and CDR2 is SYDVKM. Trimming at V came to 6 bases and at J to 0 bases, leaving 12 bases not matched to a gene. This chain's CDR3 is CASSWVRSGSTNTGELFF. CDR3 nucleotide sequence: TGTGCCAGCAGCTGGGTTCGGAGCGGGAGTACGAACACCGGGGAGCTGTTTTTT.

This CDR3 reads CASTTSDSYEQYF. The CDR3 DNA follows: TGTGCCAGCACGACTAGCGACTCATACGAGCAGTACTTC. The J gene is TRBJ2-7, the V gene TRBV3-1 (or the pseudogene TRBV3-2), with 8 bases that match TRBD2. This CDR3 spans 13 amino acids. Looked up from germline, CDR1 is LGHDT and CDR2 is YNNKEL (reference sequence). V lost 7 bases, J lost 4 bases, and 6 bases stayed unmatched.

V usage is TRBV5-1 and J usage is TRBJ2-2; 13 bases agree with TRBD2. The CDR3 is 15 amino acids. V was clipped by 3 bases and J by 5 bases; unmatched bases: 1. Germline CDR1 SGHRS, CDR2 YFSETQ. In nucleotides, the CDR3 is TGCGCCAGCAGCTGGACTAGCGGGAGAACCGGGGAGCTGTTTTTT. It translates to CASSWTSGRTGELFF.

Details on this clone: One junction end disagrees with the germline gene, perhaps due to a read error. The chain recombines TRBV11-2 with TRBJ2-7; D tentatively reads TRBD1 or TRBD2 (5 bases each). CDR1 is SGHAT and CDR2 is FQNNGV in the germline V gene. This CDR3 contains 15 residues. The CDR3 here is CASSLEGPSSYEQYF. CDR3 in DNA: TGTGCCAGCAGCCTAGAGGGGCCTTCCTCCTACGAGCAGTACTTC.

The CDR3 region is CASSLNQGNTIYF. CDR3 sequence (DNA): TGTGCCAGCAGTTTGAATCAGGGAAACACCATATATTTT. This chain links TRBV12-3 or TRBV12-4 with TRBJ1-3; D not certain. This CDR3 has 13 amino acids. V shed 3 bases and J shed 4 bases, with 7 bases lying between them.

The rearrangement links TRBV9 to TRBJ2-7; D is possibly TRBD2 (6 bases). The CDR3 length is 15 residues. Germline lookup yields CDR1 SGDLS and CDR2 YYNGEE. Trimming removed 3 bases from V and 3 bases from J, with 16 bases in between. CDR3 in amino acids: CASSAARAGRYEQYF. The DNA for the CDR3 is TGTGCCAGCAGCGCCGCACGGGCGGGGCGCTACGAGCAGTACTTC.

V usage is TRBV28 and J usage is TRBJ2-7; 7 bases match TRBD1. The J segment lost 2 bases and the V segment lost 5 bases, leaving 6 bases of the junction unmatched. CDR3 length: 14 amino acids. CDR1 and CDR2 (germline): MDHEN, SYDVKM. This chain's CDR3 is CASSRGQYTYEQYF. Written as DNA, the CDR3 is TGTGCCAGCAGTCGGGGACAGTACACCTACGAGCAGTACTTC.

Here the CDR3 reads CASSPGYEQYF. CDR3 DNA sequence: TGTGCCAGCTCACCGGGCTACGAGCAGTACTTC. The rearrangement links TRBV18 to TRBJ2-7; D remains ambiguous. The CDR3 is made up of 11 amino acids. Trimming left V 3 bases short and J 3 bases short, with 3 bases between. CDR1 is KGHSH, CDR2 LQKENI, per germline.

This chain links TRBV7-9 with TRBJ1-1; TRBD1 might be the D (6 bases). The length of the CDR3 is 15 residues. V lost 7 bases, J lost 3 bases, and 18 bases lay in between. CDR1 and CDR2 from the germline V gene are SEHNR and FQNEAQ (reference sequence). The CDR3 loop reads CASTRYGTTDTEAFF. For the CDR3, the DNA is TGTGCCAGCACCCGTTACGGGACAACGGACACTGAAGCTTTCTTT.

This chain joins TRBV28 and TRBJ1-1; D may be TRBD1 (5 bases). Trimming took off 7 bases at V and 0 bases at J, with 12 bases between the two ends. This CDR3 is 14 amino acids long. Germline-derived CDR1 and CDR2 are MDHEN and SYDVKM. CDR3 region: CASTQMGVNTEAFF. CDR3 DNA sequence: TGTGCCAGCACCCAAATGGGGGTGAACACTGAAGCTTTCTTT.